These 22 T cell receptor beta chains were sequenced from one sample in a study of cytomegalovirus exposure and HLA in healthy donors. It was with 60 Vbeta and 13 Jbeta primers that the PCR ran. Only in-frame clones appear in the TCRdb table, and some are missing; sequencing was by immunoSEQ multiplex PCR. This sample has about 76,000 clones, with about 76% found just once. The sequencing input was PBMCs. Every receptor here comes from a male donor in good health and CMV-seropositive.

The chain uses TRBV7-8 and TRBJ1-5; 7 bases line up with TRBD1. J gave up 1 base and V 0 bases, and 0 bases lay outside the gene matches. Germline CDR1 and CDR2: SGHVS and FQNEAQ. The CDR3 loop spans 15 amino acids. CDR3 bases: TGTGCCAGCAGCTTAGCAGGGGGCAGCAATCAGCCCCAGCATTTT. It specifies CASSLAGGSNQPQHF.

This rearrangement joins TRBV19 to TRBJ2-3; 12 bases match TRBD2. CDR3 length equals 13 residues. Losses at the gene ends were 5 bases for V and 6 bases for J; bases not matched to a gene: 0. CDR1 and CDR2 from the germline V gene are LNHDA and SQIVND (reference sequence). The CDR3 region is CASSLAGGDTQYF. DNA for the CDR3: TGTGCCAGTAGTCTAGCGGGAGGGGATACGCAGTATTTT.

V gene TRBV7-6 combines with J gene TRBJ2-1, with TRBD1 matching over 9 bases. Trimming removed 5 bases from V and 5 bases from J; junction bases left unmatched: 7. The CDR3 contains 15 residues. Germline V gene data show CDR1 as SGHVS and CDR2 as FNYEAQ. The CDR3 sequence: CASSVTGTGNNEQFF. CDR3 coding DNA: TGTGCCAGCAGCGTTACCGGGACAGGGAACAATGAGCAGTTCTTC.

V gene TRBV5-4 combines with J gene TRBJ1-1; D is possibly TRBD1 (6 bases). The CDR3 is made up of 15 amino acids. The V gene's germline CDR1 is SGHNT and CDR2 YYREEE (reference sequence). V lost 0 bases and J 7 bases, leaving 16 bases between the germline ends. Here the CDR3 reads CASSLGAGVTGEAFF. For the CDR3, the DNA is TGTGCCAGCAGCTTGGGGGCAGGGGTAACGGGTGAAGCTTTCTTT.

The chain links TRBV5-4 to TRBJ1-1, with a possible D match to TRBD1 (5 bases). This CDR3 comprises 13 residues. V dropped 3 bases and J dropped 8 bases, with 14 bases sitting between them. Germline V gene data show CDR1 as SGHNT and CDR2 as YYREEE (reference sequence). The CDR3 DNA reads as TGTGCCAGCAGCTGGACTGGGACTCCGGAAGCTTTCTTT. Translated: CASSWTGTPEAFF.

The rearrangement uses TRBV5-1 and TRBJ2-7, with TRBD1 as a possible D gene (6 bases). Deletions cut 2 bases from V and 2 bases from J, with 20 bases between. CDR1 is SGHRS, CDR2 YFSETQ, per germline. The CDR3 extends over 17 amino acids. CDR3 residues: CASSLWSGTQSTYEQYF. The DNA of the CDR3 is TGCGCCAGCAGCTTATGGTCCGGGACACAGAGCACCTACGAGCAGTACTTC.

The rearrangement links TRBV28 to TRBJ1-5; D gene ambiguous. Trimming left V 2 bases short and J 1 base short, with 6 bases between. The CDR3 is made up of 14 amino acids. Germline loops: CDR1 MDHEN, CDR2 SYDVKM. The CDR3 nucleotides are TGTGCCAGCAGTTTAATTCAGAGCAATCAGCCCCAGCATTTT. Its protein is CASSLIQSNQPQHF.

This chain links TRBV7-3 with TRBJ2-1, with 11 bases that match TRBD2. The CDR3 covers 16 residues. CDR1 is SGHTA, CDR2 FQGTGA, per germline. V shed 5 bases, J shed 7 bases, and the junction held 10 bases outside the gene matches. DNA of the CDR3: TGTGCCAGCAGCCCACTTAGCGGGGGGGCGGGGAATGAGCAGTTCTTC. This sequence encodes CASSPLSGGAGNEQFF.

J is TRBJ1-1 and V is TRBV10-3; 9 bases agree with TRBD1. V lost 6 bases and J lost 1; bases outside the gene matches: 3. Germline values: CDR1 ENHRY, CDR2 SYGVKD. This CDR3 is built from 14 residues. The CDR3 is CAIRRTGANTEAFF. CDR3 DNA: TGTGCCATCAGAAGGACAGGGGCGAACACTGAAGCTTTCTTT.

The genes are TRBV18 and TRBJ2-3; D uncertain. The CDR3 is made up of 13 amino acids. Germline CDR1 is KGHSH and CDR2 is LQKENI. V lost 7 bases, J lost 0 bases, and 8 bases lay in between. CDR3 DNA sequence: TGTGCCAGCTTTGCTATGAGCACAGATACGCAGTATTTT. It translates to CASFAMSTDTQYF.

This chain joins TRBV7-9 and TRBJ2-1, with unresolved D. The CDR3 is made up of 13 amino acids. V shed 1 base and J shed 15 bases, with 16 bases lying between them. Germline CDR1 reads SEHNR; CDR2 reads FQNEAQ (reference sequence). The CDR3 DNA follows: TGTGCCAGCAGCTTAGAGGTTAGCCTTCACGGGTTCTTC. Translation gives CASSLEVSLHGFF. Full variable domain (rest looked up from reference TRBV7-9 and TRBJ2-1): DTGVSQNPRHKITKRGQNVTFRCDPISEHNRLYWYRQTLGQGPEFLTYFQNEAQLEKSRLLSDRFSAERPKGSFSTLEIQRTEQGDSAMYLCASSLEVSLHGFFGPGTRLTVL.

This clone was seen just once. V is TRBV28 and J is TRBJ2-5, with a tentative D call TRBD1 (6 bases). The V gene lost 4 bases and the J gene lost 1 base, with 13 bases spanning the gap. This CDR3 comprises 15 residues. CDR1 MDHEN and CDR2 SYDVKM come from the germline V gene. CDR3 sequence: CASSSRQAPQETQYF. DNA of the CDR3: TGTGCCAGCAGTTCTAGACAGGCGCCCCAAGAGACCCAGTACTTC.

This clone has a handful of counts. CDR3 DNA sequence: TGCGCCAGCAGCCAGACTAGCGGGGGGGTCAATGAGCAGTTCTTC. This codes for CASSQTSGGVNEQFF. V gene TRBV4-3 combines with J gene TRBJ2-1; 14 bases match TRBD2. Trimming removed 3 bases from V and 6 bases from J; junction bases left unmatched: 1. CDR1 and CDR2 (germline): LGHNA, YSLEER. The CDR3 spans 15 residues.

The J gene is TRBJ2-1, the V gene TRBV7-7, with 9 bases that match TRBD2. The trim removed 5 bases at V and 2 bases at J, leaving 4 bases unmatched. In germline, CDR1 is SSHAT, CDR2 FNYEAQ (reference sequence). The CDR3 covers 15 residues. The CDR3 loop is CASSPRTSAYNEQFF. DNA of the CDR3: TGTGCCAGCAGCCCACGGACTAGCGCCTACAATGAGCAGTTCTTC.

V gene TRBV2 combines with J gene TRBJ2-7, with a possible D match to TRBD2 (6 bases). Trimming pared 6 bases from V and 4 bases from J, leaving 19 bases between. The germline V gene encodes CDR1 SNHLY and CDR2 FYNNEI. This CDR3 spans 15 amino acids. The CDR3 nucleotides read TGTGCCAGCAGGTCCGCGGACTTGGGACTTTACGAGCAGTACTTC. It codes for CASRSADLGLYEQYF. Full variable domain (rest looked up from reference TRBV2 and TRBJ2-7): EPEVTQTPSHQVTQMGQEVILRCVPISNHLYFYWYRQILGQKVEFLVSFYNNEISEKSEIFDDQFSVERPDGSNFTLKIRSTKLEDSAMYFCASRSADLGLYEQYFGPGTRLTVT.

The V call is TRBV9, the J call TRBJ2-7, with 8 bases that match TRBD2. The germline V gene encodes CDR1 SGDLS and CDR2 YYNGEE. The ends lost 4 bases at V and 5 bases at J; junction bases unmatched: 8. This CDR3 is 14 amino acids long. The CDR3 is CASSPIAGSHEQYF. The CDR3 DNA follows: TGTGCCAGCAGCCCTATAGCGGGAAGCCACGAGCAGTACTTC. The full variable domain, rest sourced from reference TRBV9 and TRBJ2-7, is DSGVTQTPKHLITATGQRVTLRCSPRSGDLSVYWYQQSLDQGLQFLIQYYNGEERAKGNILERFSAQQFPDLHSELNLSSLELGDSALYFCASSPIAGSHEQYFGPGTRLTVT.

CDR3 sequence: CAISEPGQAAADTQYF. The CDR3 DNA sequence: TGTGCCATCAGTGAGCCCGGACAGGCCGCGGCAGATACGCAGTATTTT. The chain uses TRBV10-3 and TRBJ2-3, with 7 bases identical to TRBD1. Per the germline V gene, CDR1 is ENHRY and CDR2 is SYGVKD. The CDR3 runs 16 residues. The junction had 9 bases not matched to a gene; V was cut back by 2 bases and J by 4 bases.

This clone was counted a few times. The gene calls are TRBV7-9 and TRBJ2-3, with a possible D match to TRBD2 (6 bases). The CDR3 consists of 15 residues. Germline V gene data show CDR1 as SEHNR and CDR2 as FQNEAQ (reference sequence). V was clipped by 2 bases and J by 1 base, with 10 bases between them. CDR3 region: CASSLSRRGTDTQYF. In nucleotides, the CDR3 is TGTGCCAGCAGCTTAAGTAGGAGGGGCACAGATACGCAGTATTTT.

This chain joins TRBV11-3 and TRBJ2-3; 11 bases agree with TRBD2. The CDR3 sequence is 16 residues long. CDR1 and CDR2 (germline): SGHNT, YENEEA. Trimming cost V 4 bases and J 2 bases; bases outside gene matches: 5. DNA of the CDR3: TGTGCCAGCAGCTCAAGACTAGCGGGGTTCACAGATACGCAGTATTTT. Its translation is CASSSRLAGFTDTQYF. The full variable domain, completed using reference TRBV11-3 and TRBJ2-3, is EAGVVQSPRYKIIEKKQPVAFWCNPISGHNTLYWYLQNLGQGPELLIRYENEEAVDDSQLPKDRFSAERLKGVDSTLKIQPAELGDSAVYLCASSSRLAGFTDTQYFGPGTRLTVL.

Only one count was recorded for this clone. The chain has TRBV11-1 and TRBJ2-3; 7 bases map to TRBD1. The ends lost 2 bases at V and 3 bases at J; junction bases unmatched: 2. The CDR3 spans 14 residues. In germline, CDR1 is SGHAT, CDR2 FQDESV (reference sequence). The CDR3 region is CASSLRQGTDTQYF. In DNA, the CDR3 is TGTGCCAGCAGCTTAAGACAGGGAACAGATACGCAGTATTTT.

The rearrangement uses TRBV18 and TRBJ1-2, with unresolved D. V was shortened by 5 bases and J by 0 bases, with 13 bases between the two germline ends. There are 15 residues in the CDR3. Per the germline V gene, CDR1 is KGHSH and CDR2 is LQKENI. The CDR3 DNA follows: TGTGCCAGCTCAAAACCTCCTGCAGCTAACTATGGCTACACCTTC. Translated: CASSKPPAANYGYTF.

This clone was counted a few times. The chain couples TRBV13 to TRBJ1-5; 8 bases are shared with TRBD1. V trimming: 2 bases; J trimming: 2 bases; junction bases outside the gene matches: 11. Germline V gives CDR1 PRHDT, CDR2 FYEKMQ (reference sequence). This CDR3 is 18 amino acids long. The CDR3 sequence is CASSLSWEDRVGNQPQHF. The CDR3 region has the DNA TGTGCCAGCAGCTTAAGTTGGGAGGACAGGGTAGGCAATCAGCCCCAGCATTTT.